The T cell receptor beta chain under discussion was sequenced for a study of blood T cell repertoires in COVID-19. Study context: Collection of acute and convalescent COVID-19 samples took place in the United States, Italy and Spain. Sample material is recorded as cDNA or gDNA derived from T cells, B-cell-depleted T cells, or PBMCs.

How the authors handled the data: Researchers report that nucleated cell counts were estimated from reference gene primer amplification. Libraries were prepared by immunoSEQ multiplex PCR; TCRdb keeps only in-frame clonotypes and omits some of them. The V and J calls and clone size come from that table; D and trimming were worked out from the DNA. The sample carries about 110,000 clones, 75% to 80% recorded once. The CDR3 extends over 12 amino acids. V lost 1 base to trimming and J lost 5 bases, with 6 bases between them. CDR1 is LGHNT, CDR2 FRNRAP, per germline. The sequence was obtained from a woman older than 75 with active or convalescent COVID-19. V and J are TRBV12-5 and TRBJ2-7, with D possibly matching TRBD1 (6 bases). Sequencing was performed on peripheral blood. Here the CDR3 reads CASGLDRDEQYF. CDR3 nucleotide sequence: TGTGCTAGTGGTTTGGACAGGGACGAGCAGTACTTC.